This TCR beta chain was recovered during a study of T cells after yellow fever vaccination. Study-wide results and limits: It was the secondary response that reached its peak faster, day 5 versus 15, but it was weaker. There was a small share of clonotypes that showed up in both the CD4 and CD8 compartments.

About this clonotype: No antigen is known for it.

The germline V gene encodes CDR1 SGHVS and CDR2 FNYEAQ. V was shortened by 0 bases and J by 6 bases, with 9 bases between the two germline ends. The CDR3 loop spans 14 amino acids. Synthesis of TCR cDNA relied on 5'RACE template switching, which attached a universal primer site and UMIs. TCRdb independently ran MiXCR on the 5' RACE reads; one entry per CDR3 protein. Altogether about 300,000 distinct CDR3 sequences are present, around 7% being singletons, with the ten largest covering roughly a sixth. Sequenced here: PBMCs, sampled about 49 days after the first yellow fever vaccination. V and J are TRBV7-6 and TRBJ2-1, with D possibly being TRBD2 (6 bases). This clonotype was obtained from a man between 18 and 35 years old who received the YFV17D yellow fever vaccine. For the CDR3, the DNA is TGTGCCAGCAGCTTAGCGTCACTAGCCAATGAGCAGTTCTTC. It yields the protein CASSLASLANEQFF.